The 25 T cell receptor beta chains given below trace back to one sample, sequenced in a study of molecular identifiers for immune sequencing clone quantification. In TCRdb, the PCR reads were re-called with MiXCR into one record per CDR3 protein. This sample has about half a million distinct CDR3 sequences; less than 30% occur once, and the top ten carry just over 0.75%. The sequenced sample consisted of naive CD8+ T cells from blood, with Jurkat cell RNA spiked in. Regarding subset: FACS-sorted CD8+CD4-CCR7+CD45RA+ naive T cells. These receptors were obtained from a human donor in good health. Some libraries in this study had Jurkat cell RNA spiked in.

This clonotype was detected ten times or more. The chain uses TRBV7-2 and TRBJ2-3; 7 bases map to TRBD2. V trimming: 6 bases; J trimming: 1 base; junction bases outside the gene matches: 7. CDR3 length: 15 residues. The germline gives CDR1 SGHTA, CDR2 FQGNSA. The CDR3 coding sequence is TGTGCCAGCAGTTTCCTAGCGGCCCGCACAGATACGCAGTATTTT. Its translation: CASSFLAARTDTQYF.

This clonotype was picked up one time. A much larger clone lies a single base off, so this may be a read error. This chain joins TRBV19 and TRBJ1-2, with D tentatively TRBD1 (5 bases). This CDR3 region has 12 residues. The germline gives CDR1 LNHDA, CDR2 SQIVND (reference sequence). In nucleotides, the CDR3 is TGTGCCGGTAGTATAGACAGCAGCGGCTACACCTTC. This codes for CAGSIDSSGYTF.

This clonotype has just a few counts. This may arise from a read error, as a much more abundant clone is one base away. This chain links TRBV27 with TRBJ2-6, with D unresolved. The germline gives CDR1 MNHEY, CDR2 SMNVEV (reference sequence). CDR3 length equals 14 residues. This chain's CDR3 is CANSFFSGANVLTF. The CDR3, as DNA: TGTGCCAACAGTTTTTTCTCTGGGGCCAACGTCCTGACTTTC. Full variable domain (remainder filled in from reference TRBV27 and TRBJ2-6): EAQVTQNPRYLITVTGKKLTVTCSQNMNHEYMSWYRQDPGLGLRQIYYSMNVEVTDKGDVPEGYKVSRKEKRNFPLILESPSPNQTSLYFCANSFFSGANVLTFGAGSRLTVL.

Concerning this clonotype: A read error is possible here, since a much larger clone lies one base away. The V and J genes are TRBV12-3 or TRBV12-4 and TRBJ1-1; D is possibly TRBD1 (6 bases). The V gene lost 5 bases and the J gene lost 3 bases, with 13 bases spanning the gap. This CDR3 has 14 residues. The CDR3 sequence is CASSIIGGDTEAFF. The CDR3 coding sequence is TGTGCCAGCAGTATAATAGGGGGTGACACTGAAGCTTTCTTT.

The chain links TRBV20-1 to TRBJ1-5; D uncertain. CDR3 length: 10 residues. CDR1 is DFQATT, CDR2 SNEGSKA, per germline (reference sequence). V lost 5 bases, J lost 7 bases, and 6 bases lay in between. This chain's CDR3 is CSAEPQPQHF. The CDR3 region has the DNA TGCAGTGCTGAACCCCAGCCCCAGCATTTT.

The genes are TRBV6-5 and TRBJ2-1; unclear D gene. This CDR3 has 15 residues. CDR1 is MNHEY and CDR2 is SVGAGI in the germline V gene. V lost 0 bases and J lost 9, with 15 bases in between. The CDR3, as DNA: TGTGCCAGCAGTTACTCGATATCAGAGGATAGTGAGCAGTTCTTC. It yields the protein CASSYSISEDSEQFF.

V and J are TRBV5-6 and TRBJ2-3, with D possibly being TRBD2 (5 bases). V was clipped by 2 bases and J by 0 bases, with 10 bases between them. CDR3 length: 15 residues. Germline CDR1 SGHDT, CDR2 YYEEEE. CDR3 bases: TGTGCCAGCAGCTTCTTCGGGGATAGCACAGATACGCAGTATTTT. It is translated as CASSFFGDSTDTQYF.

This clonotype was counted ten times or more. The V gene is TRBV29-1, the J gene TRBJ2-1, with D perhaps matching TRBD2 (7 bases). V lost 3 bases and J lost 8, with 20 bases in between. Germline CDR1 is SQVTM and CDR2 is ANQGSEA. The CDR3 loop spans 15 amino acids. The CDR3 here is CSVDPPGGRDDEQFF. The CDR3 bases are TGCAGCGTTGATCCCCCGGGGGGCAGGGACGATGAGCAGTTCTTC.

This clonotype was detected only a few times. This rearrangement joins TRBV20-1 to TRBJ2-7; D not certain. Trimming took 5 bases from V and 5 from J, leaving 16 bases between them. CDR1 is DFQATT, CDR2 SNEGSKA, per germline (reference sequence). CDR3 length equals 13 residues. The CDR3 sequence: CSAEQSFGDEQYF. Here the CDR3 DNA reads TGCAGTGCTGAACAATCTTTCGGCGACGAGCAGTACTTC.

The table lists this clonotype with a count of one. One end of the junction varies from germline; a read error may be responsible. As DNA, the CDR3 is TGTGCCTGCAGTCCTCGAGGACAGAATCCTAACTATGGCTACCCCTTC. Encoded protein: CACSPRGQNPNYGYPF. The rearrangement uses TRBV12-3 or TRBV12-4 and TRBJ1-2; weak D call: TRBD1 (6 bases). CDR3 length: 16 amino acids.

The gene calls are TRBV7-9 and TRBJ2-7, with D perhaps matching TRBD2 (5 bases). This CDR3 contains 16 residues. Germline V gene lookup returns CDR1 SEHNR and CDR2 FQNEAQ (reference sequence). V lost 5 bases, J lost 2 bases, and 19 bases lay in between. CDR3: CASSALRDQSTYEQYF. The CDR3 coding sequence is TGTGCCAGCAGCGCCCTCCGGGATCAAAGCACCTACGAGCAGTACTTC.

Of note for this clonotype: A junction end diverges from the germline sequence, so it may reflect a read error. V usage is TRBV12-3 or TRBV12-4 and J usage is TRBJ2-3, with 9 positions matching TRBD2. The CDR3 is 18 residues long. CDR3 nucleotides: TGTACCAGCAGTTTAGGAGTAGCGGGGGACACTAGCACAGATACGCAGTATTTT. Encoded protein: CTSSLGVAGDTSTDTQYF.

The V call is TRBV20-1, the J call TRBJ2-3; 9 bases match TRBD2. The CDR3 runs 15 residues. V was pared by 0 bases and J by 6 bases, with 7 bases of the junction left unmatched. CDR1 and CDR2 (germline): DFQATT, SNEGSKA (reference sequence). CDR3 in amino acids: CSARDGASGEDTQYF. In nucleotides, the CDR3 is TGCAGTGCTAGAGATGGCGCTAGCGGGGAGGATACGCAGTATTTT.

The gene calls are TRBV15 and TRBJ2-7; 8 nucleotides align to TRBD2. The CDR3 spans 14 residues. From germline, CDR1 is LNHNV and CDR2 YYDKDF (reference sequence). V was pared by 9 bases and J by 0 bases, with 7 bases of the junction left unmatched. CDR3 in amino acids: CATSTSGYSYEQYF. CDR3 nucleotide sequence: TGTGCCACTTCCACTAGCGGTTACTCCTACGAGCAGTACTTC.

As regards this clonotype: Since a much larger clone is just one base distant, this may be a read error. The gene calls are TRBV6-5 and TRBJ1-2; a weak D match, TRBD1 (5 bases). Germline V gene lookup returns CDR1 MNHEY and CDR2 SVGAGI. This CDR3 is 14 amino acids long. Trimming left V 4 bases short and J 8 bases short, with 17 bases between. The CDR3 sequence: CASSSGSRGGGYTF. CDR3 bases: TGTGCCAGCAGTTCCGGGTCGAGGGGCGGCGGCTACACCTTC.

The chain is built from TRBV9 and TRBJ2-3; 8 positions match TRBD2. CDR1 and CDR2 (germline): SGDLS, YYNGEE. This CDR3 has 16 amino acids. Losses at the gene ends were 0 bases for V and 7 bases for J; bases not matched to a gene: 10. The chain's CDR3 is CASSVGGRGGLNTQYF. The CDR3 nucleotides read TGTGCCAGCAGCGTAGGGGGCCGGGGGGGCCTGAATACGCAGTATTTT.

The chain links TRBV30 to TRBJ2-3, with TRBD2 matching over 7 bases. The CDR3 is made up of 15 amino acids. Germline-derived CDR1 and CDR2 are GTSNPN and SVGIG (reference sequence). The V segment lost 5 bases and the J segment 6 bases; nucleotides outside the gene matches: 14. The CDR3 loop reads CAWASGGSSRDTQYF. DNA for the CDR3: TGTGCCTGGGCCTCCGGCGGGAGTAGTCGCGATACGCAGTATTTT.

The chain links TRBV10-3 to TRBJ2-3; 8 nucleotides align to TRBD1. The V gene's germline CDR1 is ENHRY and CDR2 SYGVKD. The CDR3 has 15 residues. V lost 3 bases, J lost 5 bases, and 7 bases stayed unmatched. CDR3: CAISDPGQARDTQYF. DNA of the CDR3: TGTGCCATCAGTGATCCGGGACAGGCCCGAGATACGCAGTATTTT.

This clonotype has just a few counts. The genes are TRBV12-3 or TRBV12-4 and TRBJ2-3; 11 bases agree with TRBD1. There are 17 residues in the CDR3. J was trimmed by 3 bases and V by 5 bases; bases with no gene match: 10. Here the CDR3 DNA reads TGTGCCAGCAGTCCAAGGTGGACAGGGGGCGTAACAGATACGCAGTATTTT. Translating gives CASSPRWTGGVTDTQYF.

The chain employs TRBV5-5 and TRBJ2-3, with 9 bases aligning to TRBD2. V was pared by 6 bases and J by 2 bases, with 16 bases of the junction left unmatched. CDR3 size: 18 residues. Germline V lookup: CDR1 SGHKS, CDR2 YYEKEE (reference sequence). The CDR3, as DNA: TGTGCCAGCAACTCGGGACTAGCAGGAGGAGTACCCACAGATACGCAGTATTTT. Residues: CASNSGLAGGVPTDTQYF.

This clonotype has a handful of counts. The rearrangement uses TRBV6-1 and TRBJ1-5, with D unclear. V dropped 8 bases and J dropped 4 bases, with 24 bases sitting between them. From germline, CDR1 is MNHNS and CDR2 SASEGT. This CDR3 has 17 amino acids. Written as DNA, the CDR3 is TGTGCCAGCTTTGGGGTTTCTATCCAACCGTATAATCAGCCCCAGCATTTT. It yields the protein CASFGVSIQPYNQPQHF.

With regard to this clonotype: The junction departs from the called germline gene at one end, perhaps through a read error. The gene calls are TRBV15 and TRBJ1-1; the D gene is possibly TRBD1 (6 bases). The CDR3 contains 15 residues. Germline CDR1 is LNHNV and CDR2 is YYDKDF (reference sequence). The CDR3 protein is CATSRDPPGGTEALF. In DNA, the CDR3 is TGTGCCACCAGCAGAGATCCGCCGGGGGGCACTGAAGCTCTCTTT.

A note on this clonotype: A much more abundant neighbour one base away suggests this may be a read error. The CDR3 end shows no conserved phenylalanine or tryptophan, and so a read error is likely. The chain joins TRBV28 to TRBJ1-5; D call uncertain. Germline CDR1 reads MDHEN; CDR2 reads SYDVKM. The V gene lost 5 bases and the J gene lost 8 bases, with 16 bases spanning the gap. The CDR3 spans 14 residues. The CDR3 is CASSPLITMKPQHL. In DNA, the CDR3 is TGTGCCAGCAGTCCTTTGATCACGATGAAGCCCCAGCATCTT.

CDR3 nucleotide sequence: TGCAGCGCCGTGGGTGAGGGGCGCGGGTACGAGCAGTACTTC. It encodes CSAVGEGRGYEQYF. The V gene is TRBV29-1, the J gene TRBJ2-7; the D call may be TRBD1 or TRBD2 (5 bases each). V dropped 7 bases and J dropped 4 bases, with 20 bases sitting between them. This CDR3 has 14 residues. Germline CDR1 SQVTM, CDR2 ANQGSEA.

The rearrangement joins TRBV3-1 to TRBJ1-5; TRBD1 is a possible D gene (6 bases). This CDR3 region has 16 residues. Deletions cut 4 bases from V and 4 bases from J, with 17 bases between. CDR1 LGHDT and CDR2 YNNKEL come from the germline V gene (reference sequence). The CDR3 protein is CASSREGTGRNQPQHF. The CDR3 nucleotides read TGTGCCAGCAGCCGAGAGGGAACAGGGAGAAATCAGCCCCAGCATTTT. Looking up the rest from reference TRBV3-1 and TRBJ1-5 gives the full variable domain: DTAVSQTPKYLVTQMGNDKSIKCEQNLGHDTMYWYKQDSKKFLKIMFSYNNKELIINETVPNRFSPKSPDKAHLNLHINSLELGDSAVYFCASSREGTGRNQPQHFGDGTRLSIL.